One and the same sample provided the 14 T cell receptor beta chains below, sequenced in a study of blood T cells in healthy people across ages. Combining a sample-barcoded 5' primer with a J-beta primer mix, a second PCR ran for roughly 7 to 12 cycles. TCRdb reprocessed the 5' RACE reads with MiXCR, giving one entry per CDR3 protein. The sample has 550,000 to 600,000 distinct CDR3 sequences, around 48% seen once. The sample consisted of blood. These receptors came from a man older than 75 in good health.

The chain employs TRBV20-1 and TRBJ2-5, with a possible D match to TRBD2 (5 bases). The J call could be wrong; TRBJ2-7 is a better fit for the DNA end. The CDR3 runs 13 residues. CDR1 is DFQATT, CDR2 SNEGSKA, per germline (reference sequence). CDR3 loop: CSATKRAAYEQYF. CDR3 nucleotide sequence: TGCAGTGCTACAAAGAGGGCTGCCTACGAGCAGTACTTC.

The rearrangement links TRBV7-3 to TRBJ2-1; 10 nucleotides align to TRBD2. The CDR3 length is 16 residues. Per germline, CDR1 SGHTA and CDR2 FQGTGA. The ends lost 4 bases at V and 6 bases at J; junction bases unmatched: 9. Here the CDR3 reads CASSSTGASGGNEQFF. In nucleotides, the CDR3 is TGTGCCAGCAGCTCGACGGGGGCTAGCGGGGGCAATGAGCAGTTCTTC.

This clonotype was detected a few times. This sequence joins TRBV29-1 and TRBJ1-1; unclear D gene. Germline V gene sequence: CDR1 SQVTM, CDR2 ANQGSEA. The CDR3 runs to 13 residues. V lost 1 base to trimming and J lost 8 bases, with 14 bases between them. The CDR3, as DNA: TGCAGCGTTGAAGGATCGTCAGCTTTAGAAGCTTTCTTT. Its protein is CSVEGSSALEAFF. Together with reference TRBV29-1 and TRBJ1-1, the CDR3 gives the full variable domain: SAVISQKPSRDICQRGTSLTIQCQVDSQVTMMFWYRQQPGQSLTLIATANQGSEATYESGFVIDKFPISRPNLTFSTLTVSNMSPEDSSIYLCSVEGSSALEAFFGQGTRLTVV.

This chain joins TRBV6-6 and TRBJ1-3, with D possibly TRBD1 on 6 matching bases. The germline gives CDR1 MNHNY, CDR2 SVGAGI (reference sequence). This CDR3 has 12 amino acids. V shed 11 bases and J shed 2 bases, with 10 bases lying between them. CDR3 region: CASRGPGNTIYF. In DNA form, the CDR3 reads TGTGCCTCCAGGGGTCCTGGAAACACCATATATTTT.

This clonotype has ten or more counts. The genes are TRBV7-9 and TRBJ1-2, with D tentatively TRBD1 (5 bases). This CDR3 comprises 13 residues. CDR1 and CDR2 (germline): SEHNR, FQNEAQ (reference sequence). Trimming pared 6 bases from V and 7 bases from J, leaving 15 bases between. DNA for the CDR3: TGTGCCAGCAGGGATTCCGGGACGTTTGGCTACACCTTC. It codes for CASRDSGTFGYTF.

Notes on this clonotype: One end of the junction fails to match germline, which may point to a read error. The chain is built from TRBV6-5 and TRBJ2-1, with TRBD2 as a possible D gene (6 bases). This CDR3 has 15 amino acids. CDR1 and CDR2 (germline): MNHEY, SVGAGI. CDR3 coding DNA: TGTGCCTGCAGTCCCTGGAGGGAAGGAGGAAATGAGCAGTTCTTC. It is translated as CACSPWREGGNEQFF.

The V call is TRBV6-2 or TRBV6-3, the J call TRBJ2-3; 8 bases match TRBD1. The germline V gene has CDR1 MNHEY and CDR2 SVGEGT. This CDR3 region has 14 residues. V shed 5 bases, J shed 9 bases, and the junction held 10 bases outside the gene matches. CDR3 in DNA: TGTGCCAGCAGTAGAGGACAGGGAATAGGAACGCAGTATTTT. Protein product: CASSRGQGIGTQYF.

The sample holds a few counts of this clonotype. This sequence joins TRBV4-3 and TRBJ1-2; D might be TRBD1 (6 bases). Trimming left V 4 bases short and J 2 bases short, with 20 bases between. Germline V gives CDR1 LGHNA, CDR2 YSLEER. There are 17 residues in the CDR3. For the CDR3, the DNA is TGCGCCAGCAGCCTCTCAAGCCGGCAGGGGCTAAACTATGGCTACACCTTC. The encoded protein is CASSLSSRQGLNYGYTF.

V and J are TRBV2 and TRBJ1-1; 7 nucleotides line up with TRBD1. Trimming cost V 6 bases and J 9 bases; bases outside gene matches: 16. This CDR3 region has 15 residues. Per the germline V gene, CDR1 is SNHLY and CDR2 is FYNNEI. The CDR3 protein is CASSRDREVVLKAFF. The CDR3 DNA sequence: TGTGCCAGCAGCCGAGACAGGGAAGTCGTCCTTAAAGCTTTCTTT.

This clonotype has more than one count but fewer than ten. The V and J genes are TRBV20-1 and TRBJ2-1, with 7 bases aligning to TRBD2. Germline V gene data show CDR1 as DFQATT and CDR2 as SNEGSKA (reference sequence). The CDR3 is made up of 13 amino acids. CDR3 nucleotides: TGCAGCACCTCCGGCGGGAGCTACAATGAGCAGTTCTTC. It codes for CSTSGGSYNEQFF.

Remarks on this clonotype: Germline and junction disagree at one end, which may indicate a read error. V is TRBV7-3 and J is TRBJ2-2, with TRBD2 identical over 8 bases. The germline CDR1 and CDR2 sequences are SGHTA and FQGTGA. This CDR3 comprises 15 residues. The CDR3 DNA is TGTGCCTGCAGCCAGGGGAGCGGGGGCACCGGGGAGCTGTTTTTT. Protein product: CACSQGSGGTGELFF.

The sample holds many counts of this clonotype. V usage is TRBV6-5 and J usage is TRBJ2-5, with D perhaps matching TRBD2 (6 bases). The CDR3 contains 15 residues. CDR1 and CDR2 (germline): MNHEY, SVGAGI. V was clipped by 2 bases and J by 1 base, with 11 bases between them. CDR3 protein: CASSYGGETQETQYF. CDR3 coding DNA: TGTGCCAGCAGTTACGGCGGGGAAACCCAAGAGACCCAGTACTTC.

This chain connects TRBV6-5 to TRBJ2-1; D call uncertain. This CDR3 is built from 14 residues. V was trimmed by 7 bases and J by 10 bases, leaving 20 bases between them. Germline V gives CDR1 MNHEY, CDR2 SVGAGI. The CDR3 DNA reads as TGTGCCAGCACACGGACGGCCGGCGGTGGCGAGCAGTTCTTC. Its translation is CASTRTAGGGEQFF.

This clonotype showed up just a few times. This chain uses TRBV20-1 with TRBJ1-2; 7 bases agree with TRBD1. The CDR3 has 14 amino acids. Germline loops: CDR1 DFQATT, CDR2 SNEGSKA (reference sequence). V lost 5 bases, J lost 4 bases, and 10 bases stayed unmatched. The CDR3 nucleotides are TGCAGTGCTTTTGGGACAGACAACCCCTATGGCTACACCTTC. This encodes CSAFGTDNPYGYTF.